What follows is one T cell receptor beta chain and its context. Its antigen is not identified. The data are from a study of primary melanoma T cells and metastatic recurrence. Across the whole study: Samples were primary melanomas of stage T2 to T4. General study findings and limits: Tumor T-cell fraction reportedly predicted progression-free survival independently. A tumor T-cell fraction above 20% appeared protective. Combined with tumor thickness, T-cell fraction reportedly beat other histopathological additions.

The CDR3 covers 14 residues. Generated by immunoSEQ multiplex PCR, the TCRdb table keeps only in-frame clones and is missing some. The table has around 2,800 clones, roughly 86% seen once. The specimen was melanoma tumor tissue. The receptor's source is a human donor with melanoma. The rearrangement links TRBV1 to TRBJ2-5; the table's TRBD2 call for D was not verified on the DNA. TRBV1 is a pseudogene segment. CDR3 nucleotides: TGCGCCAGCAGCCAAGATCTCACTAAAGAGACCCAGTACTTC. Its protein product is CASSQDLTKETQYF.